This T cell receptor (beta chain) came from a study of blood T cell repertoires in COVID-19. Sequenced by immunoSEQ multiplex PCR; TCRdb stores in-frame clones only, minus some. The profile covers about 170,000 clones, with about 90% appearing a single time and 1.2% taken by the ten largest. V gave up 6 bases and J gave up 10 bases; unmatched junction bases: 10. The CDR3 runs to 13 residues. Germline V lookup: CDR1 ENHRY, CDR2 SYGVKD. The sequence was obtained from a human donor with acute COVID-19. The donor label of this sample is uncertain. V usage is TRBV10-3 and J usage is TRBJ1-1; 8 positions match TRBD1. The sample consisted of PBMCs or T cells enriched from blood (not recorded which). The CDR3 sequence is CAISLGQAAGAFF. For the CDR3, the DNA is TGTGCCATCAGCCTGGGACAGGCTGCTGGAGCTTTCTTT.